This paragraph covers one TCR beta chain sequence. The DNA input per sorted-subset replicate PCR was about 220 ng, corresponding to some 30,000 T cell genomes. TCRdb's table, derived via immunoSEQ multiplex PCR, lists solely in-frame clones and lacks some. This table holds about 2 million clones, approximately 94% found once. The data were taken from a study of shared clonotypes between healthy human individuals. Looking at the study overall: Ranging from 18 to 49 in age, donors were two women and a few men.

Trimming stripped 3 bases from V and 0 bases from J, with 9 bases between. The germline V gene has CDR1 WSHSY and CDR2 SAAADI. There are 16 residues in the CDR3. Positive CCR7 selection of CD45RO-negative cells yielded the naive CD8 cells, and terminally differentiated effector memory CD45RA+ cells were excluded. Sequencing was done on a sample of naive CD8+ T cells sorted from blood. The chain joins TRBV10-2 to TRBJ1-6; a weak D match, TRBD1 (5 bases). The clonotype comes from a man younger than 35 in good health. The CDR3 spells CASSERGSSYNSPLHF. The CDR3 DNA is TGCGCCAGCAGTGAACGGGGGAGCTCCTATAATTCACCCCTCCACTTT.